The source of this T cell receptor beta chain is a study of cytomegalovirus exposure and HLA in healthy donors. Overall study findings and caveats: Confirmation in vitro established that three CMV-associated chains were specific for CMV antigens. Investigators reported approximately 150 TCR beta chains as tied to cytomegalovirus.

Primers included in the PCR were 60 Vbeta and 13 Jbeta primers. Data came from immunoSEQ multiplex PCR; TCRdb stores just in-frame clones and leaves some out. This sample yields around 140,000 clones, of which just under 80% are seen a single time; less than 1.1% belongs to the top ten. Note on this clone: Its antigen is undetermined.

This clonotype originated in a male donor in good health and CMV-seronegative. The sequenced sample consisted of PBMCs.

The CDR3 bases are TGCGCCAGCAGCTCTCAGGGGATTCAAGAGACCCAGTACTTC. Its protein product is CASSSQGIQETQYF. The chain uses TRBV5-1 and TRBJ2-5; a possible D gene is TRBD1 (6 bases). Germline CDR1 reads SGHRS; CDR2 reads YFSETQ. V shed 3 bases and J shed 2 bases, with 11 bases lying between them. The CDR3 consists of 14 residues. Looking up the rest from reference TRBV5-1 and TRBJ2-5 gives the full variable domain: KAGVTQTPRYLIKTRGQQVTLSCSPISGHRSVSWYQQTPGQGLQFLFEYFSETQRNKGNFPGRFSGRQFSNSRSEMNVSTLELGDSALYLCASSSQGIQETQYFGPGTRLLVL.